One sample yielded the 19 T cell receptor beta chains listed below, sequenced in a study of T cell responses to AZD1222 COVID-19 vaccine (dated by TCRdb to 2020 to 2022). Per the publication, the time point label means: about 28 days (+/-7) after the second vaccine dose. Libraries were prepared through the immunoSEQ multiplex PCR assay. Held by TCRdb, this immuneACCESS table contains in-frame sequences only and omits some clones. Under half of the omission traces to an unresolved V gene where checked; the cause of the rest is unknown. For this sample there are 120,000 to 150,000 clones; approximately 90% appear just once. The top ten clones comprise roughly 4% of the sample. The sample here was peripheral blood, taken 28 days after the second AZD1222 dose. The receptors shown here come from an adult who received the AZD1222 COVID-19 vaccine.

The V call is TRBV9, the J call TRBJ1-5; the D is unclear. Deletions cut 0 bases from V and 3 bases from J, with 10 bases between. The CDR3 spans 15 residues. Germline loops: CDR1 SGDLS, CDR2 YYNGEE. The CDR3 spells CASSVDSGFNQPQHF. Written as DNA, the CDR3 is TGTGCCAGCAGCGTAGATTCCGGGTTCAATCAGCCCCAGCATTTT.

V is TRBV11-2 and J is TRBJ2-1; 7 positions agree with TRBD2. V dropped 4 bases and J dropped 2; count of bases not matched to a gene: 8. This CDR3 is built from 16 residues. Germline V gives CDR1 SGHAT, CDR2 FQNNGV. The CDR3 sequence is CASSSGPGGAYNEQFF. The CDR3 nucleotides read TGTGCCAGCAGCTCCGGACCGGGGGGTGCCTACAATGAGCAGTTCTTC.

This clone was recorded only once. The chain is built from TRBV19 and TRBJ1-2; TRBD1 matches at 7 bases. CDR1 and CDR2 (germline): LNHDA, SQIVND (reference sequence). The CDR3 is 12 residues long. The J segment lost 7 bases and the V segment lost 4 bases, leaving 3 bases of the junction unmatched. The CDR3 DNA reads as TGTGCCAGTAGTACTCAGGGGGGTGGCTACACCTTC. Its protein product is CASSTQGGGYTF.

V and J are TRBV27 and TRBJ1-2, with 8 nucleotides matching TRBD1. The CDR3 is made up of 14 amino acids. CDR1 and CDR2 (germline): MNHEY, SMNVEV (reference sequence). V dropped 3 bases and J dropped 8; count of bases not matched to a gene: 8. CDR3 nucleotides: TGTGCCAGCAGTTTGCCCGACAGGGGACACGGCTACACCTTC. This encodes CASSLPDRGHGYTF.

The DNA of the CDR3 is TGTGCCAGCAGCCTAGCGGTTCTGGAGACCCAGTACTTC. It is translated as CASSLAVLETQYF. This chain links TRBV14 with TRBJ2-5; perhaps TRBD2 as D (6 bases). V gave up 4 bases and J gave up 5 bases, with 11 bases separating them. In germline, CDR1 is SGHDN, CDR2 FVKESK. This CDR3 contains 13 residues.

The rearrangement links TRBV5-4 to TRBJ2-7; TRBD1 agrees at 8 bases. The CDR3 sequence is 14 residues long. J gave up 7 bases and V 4 bases, and 10 bases lay outside the gene matches. Per the germline V gene, CDR1 is SGHNT and CDR2 is YYREEE (reference sequence). The CDR3 nucleotides read TGTGCCAGCAGCCGGGGACAGGCCCTTCGGGAGCAGTACTTC. Its translation: CASSRGQALREQYF.

The genes are TRBV7-6 and TRBJ2-2; 16 nucleotides line up with TRBD2. Trimming took 2 bases from V and 4 from J; bases not matched to a gene: 7. Germline lookup yields CDR1 SGHVS and CDR2 FNYEAQ. CDR3 size: 19 residues. The CDR3 region has the DNA TGTGCCAGCAGCTTAACCGGGACTAGCGGGAGGGCCGTCACCGGGGAGCTGTTTTTT. Amino acids: CASSLTGTSGRAVTGELFF. Drawing the rest from reference TRBV7-6 and TRBJ2-2, the complete variable domain is GAGVSQSPRYKVTKRGQDVALRCDPISGHVSLYWYRQALGQGPEFLTYFNYEAQQDKSGLPNDRFSAERPEGSISTLTIQRTEQRDSAMYRCASSLTGTSGRAVTGELFFGEGSRLTVL.

V gene TRBV7-8 combines with J gene TRBJ2-7, with a weak D call TRBD1 (6 bases). The CDR3 runs 13 residues. CDR1 SGHVS and CDR2 FQNEAQ come from the germline V gene. Deletions cut 6 bases from V and 6 bases from J, with 15 bases between. This CDR3 reads CASSVDSMSEQYF. In DNA form, the CDR3 reads TGTGCCAGCAGTGTGGACAGTATGTCCGAGCAGTACTTC.

The rearrangement uses TRBV11-2 and TRBJ1-6; D gene uncertain. With 0 bases removed from V and 10 bases from J, the gap between germline ends came to 13 bases. Germline-derived CDR1 and CDR2 are SGHAT and FQNNGV. The CDR3 is 15 residues long. The CDR3 DNA is TGTGCCAGCAGCTTAGATCGGAAGGAATTGTCACCCCTCCACTTT. It yields the protein CASSLDRKELSPLHF.

The chain carries TRBV6-1 and TRBJ2-3, with D perhaps TRBD2 (5 bases). Germline V gene lookup returns CDR1 MNHNS and CDR2 SASEGT. Deletions cut 2 bases from V and 5 bases from J, with 8 bases between. CDR3 length: 13 residues. The CDR3 reads CASSEPRGDTQYF. CDR3 nucleotide sequence: TGTGCCAGCAGTGAACCCCGGGGAGATACGCAGTATTTT.

The rearrangement joins TRBV19 to TRBJ1-2; no definite D call. The CDR3 length is 12 residues. V lost 8 bases and J 0 bases, leaving 7 bases between the germline ends. Germline-derived CDR1 and CDR2 are LNHDA and SQIVND (reference sequence). The CDR3 is CASRAPNYGYTF. The CDR3 nucleotides read TGTGCCAGTCGGGCGCCTAACTATGGCTACACCTTC.

This rearrangement joins TRBV5-1 to TRBJ1-2; D gene uncertain. From germline, CDR1 is SGHRS and CDR2 YFSETQ. V shed 4 bases and J shed 0 bases, with 16 bases lying between them. The CDR3 has 16 residues. CDR3: CASSPGSVRANYGYTF. The CDR3 nucleotides read TGCGCCAGCAGCCCGGGGAGCGTGAGAGCTAACTATGGCTACACCTTC.

This chain joins TRBV7-9 and TRBJ2-7; 9 bases fit TRBD1. Germline V lookup: CDR1 SEHNR, CDR2 FQNEAQ (reference sequence). The junction had 11 bases not matched to a gene; V was cut back by 5 bases and J by 3 bases. This CDR3 comprises 16 residues. Written as DNA, the CDR3 is TGTGCCAGCAGCCCCAGGACCGGGACAGGGTACTACGAGCAGTACTTC. Translation: CASSPRTGTGYYEQYF.

This chain joins TRBV7-2 and TRBJ1-1; D call uncertain. Trimming stripped 3 bases from V and 0 bases from J, with 5 bases between. This CDR3 has 13 amino acids. Germline assignment: CDR1 SGHTA and CDR2 FQGNSA. In nucleotides, the CDR3 is TGTGCCAGCAGCTTTCATTTGAACACTGAAGCTTTCTTT. Amino acids: CASSFHLNTEAFF. Variable domain in full (rest from reference TRBV7-2 and TRBJ1-1): GAGVSQSPSNKVTEKGKDVELRCDPISGHTALYWYRQSLGQGLEFLIYFQGNSAPDKSGLPSDRFSAERTGGSVSTLTIQRTQQEDSAVYLCASSFHLNTEAFFGQGTRLTVV.

V is TRBV5-1 and J is TRBJ2-1; 12 bases line up with TRBD1. The germline V gene encodes CDR1 SGHRS and CDR2 YFSETQ. This CDR3 is built from 15 residues. V gave up 3 bases and J gave up 9 bases; unmatched junction bases: 7. CDR3 sequence: CASSYPGQGASEQFF. In DNA form, the CDR3 reads TGCGCCAGCAGCTACCCGGGACAGGGGGCAAGTGAGCAGTTCTTC.

V usage is TRBV4-3 and J usage is TRBJ2-7, with D unclear. This CDR3 has 13 residues. Germline CDR1 reads LGHNA; CDR2 reads YSLEER. Trimming shortened V by 0 bases and J by 5 bases, and 8 bases separated the two germline ends. CDR3 coding DNA: TGCGCCAGCAGCCAAGATAAGACTGACGAGCAGTACTTC. Protein product: CASSQDKTDEQYF.

The count of this clone is one. The chain employs TRBV29-1 and TRBJ1-1; TRBD1 might be the D (5 bases). V was trimmed by 3 bases and J by 4 bases, leaving 9 bases between them. This CDR3 has 12 residues. CDR1 is SQVTM, CDR2 ANQGSEA, per germline. As DNA, the CDR3 is TGCAGCGTTGATGCAGGGTCCACTGAAGCTTTCTTT. Translation: CSVDAGSTEAFF.

The rearrangement links TRBV28 to TRBJ1-3, with D possibly being TRBD1 (5 bases). Germline V gives CDR1 MDHEN, CDR2 SYDVKM. Trimming pared 3 bases from V and 0 bases from J, leaving 12 bases between. CDR3 length: 16 amino acids. CDR3 coding DNA: TGTGCCAGCAGTTTTCCAGGGAAAAGCTCTGGAAACACCATATATTTT. Amino acid sequence: CASSFPGKSSGNTIYF.

This rearrangement joins TRBV9 to TRBJ2-5; D possibly corresponds to TRBD2 (6 bases). The germline gives CDR1 SGDLS, CDR2 YYNGEE. Deletions cut 4 bases from V and 5 bases from J, with 21 bases between. The CDR3 loop spans 16 amino acids. Here the CDR3 reads CASSPRSLPRGETQYF. CDR3 nucleotide sequence: TGTGCCAGCAGCCCACGATCCCTACCGCGGGGCGAGACCCAGTACTTC.